The present TCR beta chain was sequenced within a study of T cell changes during pregnancy in multiple sclerosis. The table came from immunoSEQ multiplex PCR; TCRdb's copy has only in-frame clones and leaves some out. The sample lists about 92,000 clones; roughly 92% were seen once. CDR1 SGHTA and CDR2 FQGNSA come from the germline V gene. V gave up 5 bases and J gave up 4 bases; unmatched junction bases: 4. The CDR3 length is 13 residues. Sequenced material: peripheral blood, taken in the first trimester of pregnancy. This clonotype was sampled from a female donor with multiple sclerosis, enrolled in a pregnancy study. V is TRBV7-2 and J is TRBJ2-5, with 7 bases matching TRBD1. The CDR3 nucleotides read TGTGCCAGCAGCCCGGACAGGAGAGAGACCCAGTACTTC. Translating it yields CASSPDRRETQYF.